This TCR beta chain originates from a study of T cell responses to AZD1222 COVID-19 vaccine. Using immunoSEQ multiplex PCR, the repertoire was profiled, and TCRdb retains in-frame clones only, with some absent. The sample lists about 150,000 clones, around nine tenths occurring once. The CDR3 has 11 amino acids. Trimming shortened V by 3 bases and J by 4 bases, and 4 bases separated the two germline ends. Per germline, CDR1 LNHNV and CDR2 YYDKDF (reference sequence). The rearrangement uses TRBV15 and TRBJ2-7, with D hard to call. Specimen: peripheral blood, collected on day 0 of AZD1222 vaccination. The TCR originated in an adult in good health. Written as DNA, the CDR3 is TGTGCCACCAGCAGGGGGTACGAGCAGTACTTC. It translates to CATSRGYEQYF. The full variable domain, with the rest looked up from reference TRBV15 and TRBJ2-7, is DAMVIQNPRYQVTQFGKPVTLSCSQTLNHNVMYWYQQKSSQAPKLLFHYYDKDFNNEADTPDNFQSRRPNTSFCFLDIRSPGLGDTAMYLCATSRGYEQYFGPGTRLTVT.